The 17 T cell receptor beta chains below all came from one sample that was sequenced in a study of blood T cell repertoires in COVID-19. This table comes from immunoSEQ multiplex PCR, and its TCRdb copy is limited to in-frame clones, with some not included. The sample lists roughly 140,000 clones, around nine tenths seen once, with roughly 4.3% in the top ten. The sample was peripheral blood. Every receptor here comes from a middle-aged woman with acute or convalescent COVID-19.

In this sample, this clone turned up once. The rearrangement joins TRBV12-3 or TRBV12-4 to TRBJ2-5, with 7 nucleotides matching TRBD2. The J segment lost 5 bases and the V segment lost 1 base, leaving 1 base of the junction unmatched. The CDR3 runs to 13 residues. CDR3 amino acids: CASSLVGGETQYF. The CDR3 region has the DNA TGTGCCAGCAGTTTAGTGGGAGGGGAGACCCAGTACTTC.

The rearrangement joins TRBV27 to TRBJ1-5; D ambiguous. CDR1 is MNHEY, CDR2 SMNVEV, per germline (reference sequence). The germline V and J ends were trimmed by 2 bases and 2 bases, with 7 bases remaining between them. The CDR3 totals 14 residues. The CDR3 DNA reads TGTGCCAGCAGTTTAATTTCCGGCAATCAGCCCCAGCATTTT. It is translated as CASSLISGNQPQHF.

The gene calls are TRBV5-1 and TRBJ1-1; D unclear. This CDR3 comprises 14 residues. In germline, CDR1 is SGHRS, CDR2 YFSETQ. Deletions cut 2 bases from V and 3 bases from J, with 11 bases between. CDR3: CASSFWSSDTEAFF. CDR3 DNA: TGCGCCAGCAGCTTCTGGAGTTCGGACACTGAAGCTTTCTTT.

J is TRBJ1-3 and V is TRBV30, with D possibly being TRBD1 (5 bases). In germline, CDR1 is GTSNPN, CDR2 SVGIG (reference sequence). V lost 7 bases, J lost 3 bases, and 13 bases lay in between. CDR3 length: 13 amino acids. The CDR3 nucleotides are TGTGCCTCGGGACGGGGGTTTGGAAACACCATATATTTT. It yields the protein CASGRGFGNTIYF.

V gene TRBV29-1 combines with J gene TRBJ1-1; perhaps TRBD1 as D (6 bases). There are 12 residues in the CDR3. Germline CDR1 and CDR2: SQVTM and ANQGSEA. V was cut by 7 bases and J by 8 bases, with 17 bases left in between. This CDR3 is CSAGTLELEAFF. In nucleotides, the CDR3 is TGCAGCGCCGGGACATTAGAACTCGAAGCTTTCTTT. The full variable domain, completed using reference TRBV29-1 and TRBJ1-1, is SAVISQKPSRDICQRGTSLTIQCQVDSQVTMMFWYRQQPGQSLTLIATANQGSEATYESGFVIDKFPISRPNLTFSTLTVSNMSPEDSSIYLCSAGTLELEAFFGQGTRLTVV.

The V call is TRBV12-3 or TRBV12-4, the J call TRBJ2-1; D ambiguous. Trimming took off 2 bases at V and 8 bases at J, with 4 bases between the two ends. This CDR3 is 11 amino acids long. This CDR3 reads CASSLHHEQFF. CDR3 nucleotide sequence: TGTGCCAGCAGTTTACATCATGAGCAGTTCTTC.

On this clone: A junction boundary mismatches the germline segment, possibly from a read error. This chain uses TRBV4-3 with TRBJ2-3; 8 bases match TRBD2. The V gene's germline CDR1 is LGHNA and CDR2 YSLEER. This CDR3 contains 15 residues. CDR3 in DNA: TGCGCCAGCAGTCGAAGCGGGGGCGGCACAGATACGCAGTTTTTT. It is translated as CASSRSGGGTDTQFF.

The CDR3 nucleotides read TGCGCCAGCAGCTCGGCAGGGGGAGCCTACGAGCAGTACTTC. Its translation: CASSSAGGAYEQYF. J is TRBJ2-7 and V is TRBV5-1; 7 positions agree with TRBD1. This CDR3 has 14 amino acids. The germline CDR1 and CDR2 sequences are SGHRS and YFSETQ. The ends lost 3 bases at V and 2 bases at J; junction bases unmatched: 5.

The genes are TRBV27 and TRBJ2-7, with TRBD1 as a possible D gene (6 bases). V shed 3 bases and J shed 3 bases, with 12 bases lying between them. Germline V gene sequence: CDR1 MNHEY, CDR2 SMNVEV (reference sequence). The CDR3 sequence is 14 residues long. The CDR3 is CASSLTGWDYEQYF. Here the CDR3 DNA reads TGTGCCAGCAGTTTGACAGGATGGGACTACGAGCAGTACTTC.

This clone has just a few counts. The chain joins TRBV9 to TRBJ2-1; the D is unclear. Trimming removed 0 bases at V and 6 bases at J, with 10 bases between. Germline-derived CDR1 and CDR2 are SGDLS and YYNGEE. CDR3 length equals 14 residues. The CDR3 coding sequence is TGTGCCAGCAGCGTAGGCTCGACGGGCAATGAGCAGTTCTTC. Protein sequence: CASSVGSTGNEQFF. The entire variable domain, with the rest obtained from reference TRBV9 and TRBJ2-1, is as follows: DSGVTQTPKHLITATGQRVTLRCSPRSGDLSVYWYQQSLDQGLQFLIQYYNGEERAKGNILERFSAQQFPDLHSELNLSSLELGDSALYFCASSVGSTGNEQFFGPGTRLTVL.

The V gene is TRBV4-1, the J gene TRBJ1-4, with TRBD1 matching over 9 bases. Germline CDR1 MGHRA, CDR2 YSYEKL. The ends lost 5 bases at V and 1 base at J; junction bases unmatched: 8. The length of the CDR3 is 17 residues. The CDR3 coding sequence is TGCGCCAGCAGCTCTCGGGACAGGGTGGAAACTAATGAAAAACTGTTTTTT. Translated: CASSSRDRVETNEKLFF.

CDR3 coding DNA: TGCAGCGTTGGAGAACTAGCGGGGTACGAGCAGTACTTC. It specifies CSVGELAGYEQYF. The chain carries TRBV29-1 and TRBJ2-7, with TRBD2 identical over 10 bases. The CDR3 runs 13 residues. Germline CDR1 is SQVTM and CDR2 is ANQGSEA. V gave up 4 bases and J gave up 4 bases; unmatched junction bases: 4.

V usage is TRBV29-1 and J usage is TRBJ1-2; 7 bases align to TRBD1. The CDR3 consists of 12 residues. The V gene end was trimmed by 4 bases and the J gene end by 4 bases; junction bases not matched to a gene: 3. Germline V lookup: CDR1 SQVTM, CDR2 ANQGSEA. The DNA for the CDR3 is TGCAGCGTTGTGACAGGGATCTATGGCTACACCTTC. Translating it yields CSVVTGIYGYTF.

The count of this clone is one. The V and J genes are TRBV12-3 or TRBV12-4 and TRBJ2-2; D perhaps matches TRBD1 (5 bases). The CDR3 totals 13 residues. Trimming pared 5 bases from V and 7 bases from J, leaving 11 bases between. The DNA of the CDR3 is TGTGCCAGCAGTCGCGCCCAGGGCGGGGAGCTGTTTTTT. It is translated as CASSRAQGGELFF.

The CDR3 nucleotides are TGCAGCGTTGAGGGACTAGCGGGTTTCACCGGGGAGCTGTTTTTT. It specifies CSVEGLAGFTGELFF. The chain couples TRBV29-1 to TRBJ2-2; TRBD2 matches 12 bases. Trimming cost V 3 bases and J 4 bases; bases outside gene matches: 3. Germline CDR1 reads SQVTM; CDR2 reads ANQGSEA. The CDR3 spans 15 residues.

The J gene is TRBJ2-3, the V gene TRBV19; 9 bases line up with TRBD1. The junction had 9 bases not matched to a gene; V was cut back by 7 bases and J by 1 base. The CDR3 consists of 16 residues. Germline-derived CDR1 and CDR2 are LNHDA and SQIVND (reference sequence). CDR3 protein: CASTPGRDRGTDTQYF. DNA for the CDR3: TGTGCCAGTACCCCGGGGCGGGACAGGGGCACAGATACGCAGTATTTT.

V usage is TRBV7-8 and J usage is TRBJ2-7; D is possibly TRBD2 (5 bases). Trimming cost V 0 bases and J 0 bases, with 6 bases left between them. Germline V gives CDR1 SGHVS, CDR2 FQNEAQ. The CDR3 length is 14 residues. CDR3 bases: TGTGCCAGCAGCTTAGCCCGGGGCTCCTACGAGCAGTACTTC. This gives the protein CASSLARGSYEQYF.